This T cell receptor beta chain appears in the sequencing data of a study of blood T cell repertoires in COVID-19. Sequencing was performed with immunoSEQ multiplex PCR; in TCRdb, only in-frame clones are kept and a portion is missing. Among 150,000 to 190,000 clones listed, 80% to 90% were seen once. CDR1 and CDR2 from the germline V gene are MGHDK and SYGVNS. The CDR3 covers 13 residues. V lost 6 bases to trimming and J lost 1 base, with 10 bases between them. This clonotype was obtained from a woman aged 40 to 50 with acute or convalescent COVID-19. Sequenced sample: peripheral blood. The chain is built from TRBV25-1 and TRBJ2-7, with D possibly being TRBD1 (5 bases). Written as DNA, the CDR3 is TGTGCCAGCAGACTCCCAGGGTCCTACGAGCAGTACTTC. Its translation: CASRLPGSYEQYF.